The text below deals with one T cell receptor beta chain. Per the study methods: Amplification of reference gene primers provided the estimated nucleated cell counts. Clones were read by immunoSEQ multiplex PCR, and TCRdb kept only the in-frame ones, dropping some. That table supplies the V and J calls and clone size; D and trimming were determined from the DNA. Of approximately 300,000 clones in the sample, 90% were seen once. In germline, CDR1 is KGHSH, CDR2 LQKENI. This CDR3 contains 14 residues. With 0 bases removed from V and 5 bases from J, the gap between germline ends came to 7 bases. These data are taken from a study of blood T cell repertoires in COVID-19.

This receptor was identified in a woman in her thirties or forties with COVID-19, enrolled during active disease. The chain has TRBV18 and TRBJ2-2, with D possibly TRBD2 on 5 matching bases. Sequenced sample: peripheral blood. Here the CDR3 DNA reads TGTGCCAGCTCACCACCCCCGGGGACCGGGGAGCTGTTTTTT. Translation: CASSPPPGTGELFF. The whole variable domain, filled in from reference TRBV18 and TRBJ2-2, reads NAGVMQNPRHLVRRRGQEARLRCSPMKGHSHVYWYRQLPEEGLKFMVYLQKENIIDESGMPKERFSAEFPKEGPSILRIQQVVRGDSAAYFCASSPPPGTGELFFGEGSRLTVL.